The 8 T cell receptor beta chains below come from one sample, sequenced in a study of blood T cell repertoires in COVID-19 (dated by TCRdb to 2020 to 2021). To prepare the library, the immunoSEQ multiplex PCR assay was applied. The table was pulled from immuneACCESS by TCRdb, which kept in-frame rearrangements only. Such tables lose some clones; where checked, under half of the loss comes from unresolved V genes, and the rest has no known cause. This sample is represented by fewer than 140,000 clones; about two thirds of them were singletons. Together, the top ten hold approximately 0.88% of the sample. Sequenced material: peripheral blood. Source of these receptors: a human donor with acute or convalescent COVID-19. The donor label of this sample is uncertain.

This rearrangement joins TRBV6-6 to TRBJ2-7; TRBD2 agrees at 8 bases. The CDR3 spans 14 residues. With 5 bases clipped from V and 4 bases from J, the junction kept 7 bases outside the gene matches. Germline lookup yields CDR1 MNHNY and CDR2 SVGAGI (reference sequence). As DNA, the CDR3 is TGTGCCAGCAGTCAGGGATTAGCGGGGTACGAGCAGTACTTC. This encodes CASSQGLAGYEQYF.

This clone was seen ten or more times. This chain links TRBV19 with TRBJ1-6, with D possibly being TRBD1 (6 bases). CDR1 and CDR2 (germline): LNHDA, SQIVND (reference sequence). CDR3 length: 14 amino acids. Trimming shortened V by 6 bases and J by 10 bases, and 16 bases separated the two germline ends. The CDR3 DNA reads TGTGCCAGTAGGGAACAGGGTGGAAACTCACCCCTCCACTTT. Its translation: CASREQGGNSPLHF.

This clone has only a few counts. The chain joins TRBV2 to TRBJ1-1, with D perhaps matching TRBD1 (5 bases). This CDR3 contains 15 residues. Germline V gives CDR1 SNHLY, CDR2 FYNNEI. Trimming stripped 5 bases from V and 1 base from J, with 14 bases between. CDR3 protein: CASSRYRGRNTEAFF. In DNA, the CDR3 is TGTGCCAGCAGTAGATATAGGGGTAGGAACACTGAAGCTTTCTTT.

The DNA of the CDR3 is TGTGCCAGCAGCCCGGGACAGGGGAGTCGAGAGACCCAGTACTTC. Its translation: CASSPGQGSRETQYF. This rearrangement joins TRBV7-8 to TRBJ2-5; 10 positions agree with TRBD1. CDR3 length equals 15 residues. After removal of 5 bases from V and 4 bases from J, the junction contained 7 bases not matched to a gene. Germline lookup yields CDR1 SGHVS and CDR2 FQNEAQ.

The chain has TRBV19 and TRBJ1-4; 9 nucleotides agree with TRBD1. The CDR3 length is 14 residues. Germline V gives CDR1 LNHDA, CDR2 SQIVND (reference sequence). Trimming at V came to 7 bases and at J to 8 bases, leaving 8 bases not matched to a gene. CDR3 amino acids: CASTLGTGSEKLFF. In DNA form, the CDR3 reads TGTGCCAGTACCCTCGGGACAGGGAGCGAAAAACTGTTTTTT.

This clone was seen a few times. V and J are TRBV5-5 and TRBJ1-2; D possibly corresponds to TRBD1 (5 bases). The germline V gene has CDR1 SGHKS and CDR2 YYEKEE (reference sequence). The CDR3 has 15 residues. V was trimmed by 4 bases and J by 3 bases, leaving 16 bases between them. CDR3 in DNA: TGTGCCAGCAGCCGTACTTTGGCCAGGGACTATGGCTACACCTTC. This encodes CASSRTLARDYGYTF.

The rearrangement links TRBV24-1 to TRBJ1-5; TRBD1 agrees at 10 bases. This CDR3 spans 16 amino acids. With 3 bases clipped from V and 1 base from J, the junction kept 2 bases outside the gene matches. The germline gives CDR1 KGHDR, CDR2 SFDVKD. The CDR3 spells CATSDPGQGSNQPQHF. The DNA of the CDR3 is TGTGCCACCAGTGATCCGGGACAGGGGAGCAATCAGCCCCAGCATTTT.

About this clone itself: A junction boundary mismatches the germline segment, possibly from a read error. The chain employs TRBV30 and TRBJ1-4; TRBD1 matches at 9 bases. This CDR3 comprises 14 residues. Germline lookup yields CDR1 GTSNPN and CDR2 SVGIG (reference sequence). CDR3 coding DNA: TGTGCCTGGAGTCAGGTCCCGGGACAGGGACAACCCCACTTT. This sequence encodes CAWSQVPGQGQPHF.